This T cell receptor beta chain is drawn from a study of blood T cell repertoires in COVID-19. Generated by immunoSEQ multiplex PCR, the TCRdb table keeps only in-frame clones and is missing some. The sample lists approximately 180,000 clones; about 90% were seen once. Trimming shortened V by 4 bases and J by 0 bases, and 10 bases separated the two germline ends. Germline CDR1 reads SGHRS; CDR2 reads YFSETQ. The CDR3 consists of 15 residues. In assigning cohorts, the study relied on participant-reported clinical history. V gene TRBV5-1 combines with J gene TRBJ1-4, with TRBD1 as a possible D gene (6 bases). The receptor was isolated from a human donor with acute COVID-19. The donor label of this sample is uncertain. Sequencing used PBMCs or T cells enriched from blood (not recorded which). The CDR3 coding sequence is TGCGCCAGCAGCCAAGGGGGAACAACTAATGAAAAACTGTTTTTT. Residues: CASSQGGTTNEKLFF.